The 4 T cell receptor beta chains in this list originate from one sample, sequenced in a study of T cells after yellow fever vaccination. TCRdb re-derived calls from the 5' RACE reads in MiXCR, one entry per CDR3 protein. The sample has about 110,000 distinct CDR3 sequences, 6.5% to 9% seen once. The sample in question was CD8+ T cells sorted from PBMCs, obtained 45 days after the yellow fever booster vaccination. Source of these receptors: a man aged 30 to 45 who received the YFV17D yellow fever vaccine.

With regard to this clonotype: This sequence may be a read error, since a much larger clone differs from it by one base. The rearrangement uses TRBV4-3 and TRBJ2-2; D not certain. The germline V gene has CDR1 LGHNA and CDR2 YSLEER. This CDR3 is 15 amino acids long. With 0 bases removed from V and 9 bases from J, the gap between germline ends came to 14 bases. CDR3: CASSQEGASTRELFF. CDR3 sequence (DNA): TGCGCCAGCAGCCAAGAGGGTGCGTCAACCAGGGAGCTGTTTTTT.

The DNA of the CDR3 is TGTGCCAGCAGCTTAAGGCTGCCCGCGTATCAGGAGCAGTTCTTC. Its translation is CASSLRLPAYQEQFF. The V call is TRBV7-9, the J call TRBJ2-1; no clear D. Germline V CDR1 and CDR2: SEHNR, FQNEAQ (reference sequence). This CDR3 has 15 residues. Trimming removed 2 bases at V and 10 bases at J, with 18 bases between.

Ten or more counts support this clonotype. The chain recombines TRBV6-5 with TRBJ2-2, with a tentative D call TRBD2 (5 bases). V was shortened by 8 bases and J by 5 bases, with 6 bases between the two germline ends. The germline V gene has CDR1 MNHEY and CDR2 SVGAGI. The length of the CDR3 is 11 residues. This chain's CDR3 is CASGETGELFF. CDR3 in DNA: TGTGCCAGCGGGGAGACCGGGGAGCTGTTTTTT.

This clonotype appeared many times. V gene TRBV4-3 combines with J gene TRBJ2-1; D may be TRBD1 (5 bases). The CDR3 runs 13 residues. CDR1 and CDR2 (germline): LGHNA, YSLEER. The V gene lost 1 base and the J gene lost 10 bases, with 11 bases spanning the gap. The CDR3 sequence is CASSQAGKGEQFF. For the CDR3, the DNA is TGCGCCAGCAGCCAAGCTGGGAAGGGGGAGCAGTTCTTC.